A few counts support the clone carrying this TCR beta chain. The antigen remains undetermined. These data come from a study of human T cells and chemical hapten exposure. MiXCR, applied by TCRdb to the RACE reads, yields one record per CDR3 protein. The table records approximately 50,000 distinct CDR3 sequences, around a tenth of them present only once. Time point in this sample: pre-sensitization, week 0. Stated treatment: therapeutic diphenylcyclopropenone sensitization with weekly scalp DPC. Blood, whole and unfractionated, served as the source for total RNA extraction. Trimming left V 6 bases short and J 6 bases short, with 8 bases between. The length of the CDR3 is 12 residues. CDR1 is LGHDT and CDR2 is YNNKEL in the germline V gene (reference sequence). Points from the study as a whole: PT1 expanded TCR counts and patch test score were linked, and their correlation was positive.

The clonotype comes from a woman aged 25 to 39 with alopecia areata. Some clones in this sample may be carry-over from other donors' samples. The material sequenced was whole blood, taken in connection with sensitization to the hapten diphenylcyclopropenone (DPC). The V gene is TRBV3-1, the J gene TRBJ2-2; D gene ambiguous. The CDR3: CASRAGPGELFF. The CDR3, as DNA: TGTGCCAGCAGAGCCGGTCCCGGGGAGCTGTTTTTT.